Listed below are T cell receptor beta chains from one sample, sequenced in a study of T cell repertoires in cytomegalovirus infection. Each CDR3 protein gets one entry after TCRdb re-called the reads with MiXCR. The sample has about 920,000 distinct CDR3 sequences, approximately 31% seen once. Their recognized antigens are unknown. This material consisted of cultured CD8+ T cells from PBMCs, taken from culture after CMV antigen stimulation. These receptors were taken from a human donor in good health (CMV status not recorded). Some clones in this sample may be carry-over from other donors' samples. CDR3s include the opening cysteine and the closing phenylalanine or tryptophan. D genes are given only for firm matches. A row's size may be missing; if present it is once, few, many or a size class.

j_call: TRBJ2-3; d_call: -; clone_size: -; v_call: TRBV7-9; cdr3_nt: TGTGCCAGCAGCCCCGAGTTGGGAATCACAGATACGCAGTATTTT; cdr3_aa: CASSPELGITDTQYF
j_call: TRBJ2-2; d_call: TRBD2; clone_size: many; v_call: TRBV6-5; cdr3_nt: TGTGCCAGCAGTTACTTCTGGCGGGGGGCTGGTACCGGGGAGCTGTTTTTT; cdr3_aa: CASSYFWRGAGTGELFF
j_call: TRBJ1-4; d_call: -; clone_size: -; v_call: TRBV4-1; cdr3_nt: TGCGCCAGCAGCCGACCGTCGGATGAAAAACTGTTTTTT; cdr3_aa: CASSRPSDEKLFF
j_call: TRBJ1-1; d_call: -; clone_size: few; v_call: TRBV7-9; cdr3_nt: TGTGCCAGCAGCTTAGAGGGGGTGACAGTGAACACTGAAGCTTTCTTT; cdr3_aa: CASSLEGVTVNTEAFF
j_call: TRBJ1-5; d_call: -; clone_size: -; v_call: TRBV27; cdr3_nt: TGTGCCAGCACAACGACCGGTCAGCCCCAGCATTTT; cdr3_aa: CASTTTGQPQHF
j_call: TRBJ2-3; d_call: TRBD1; clone_size: few; v_call: TRBV7-7; cdr3_nt: TGTGCTAGCAGCTTGGGGACAGGGGGATATGGAGATACGCAGTATTTT; cdr3_aa: CASSLGTGGYGDTQYF
j_call: TRBJ1-1; d_call: -; clone_size: many; v_call: TRBV7-3; cdr3_nt: TGTGCCAGCACCTGGGGCGTTAGGGGGTTCCCCACTGAAGCTTTCTTT; cdr3_aa: CASTWGVRGFPTEAFF
j_call: TRBJ2-7; d_call: -; clone_size: -; v_call: TRBV27; cdr3_nt: TGTGCCAGCAGTTTTATCGGGGCAGGCGTCACCTACGAGCAGTACTTC; cdr3_aa: CASSFIGAGVTYEQYF
j_call: TRBJ2-5; d_call: TRBD1; clone_size: -; v_call: TRBV5-1; cdr3_nt: TGCGCCAGCAGCGGGTCGACAGGGGAGGAGACCCAGTACTTC; cdr3_aa: CASSGSTGEETQYF
j_call: TRBJ2-7; d_call: -; clone_size: few; v_call: TRBV7-9; cdr3_nt: TGTGCCAGCAGCTTAGACGGGCCAGGGGCCCACGAGCAGTACTTC; cdr3_aa: CASSLDGPGAHEQYF
j_call: TRBJ2-1; d_call: TRBD1; clone_size: -; v_call: TRBV6-2/TRBV6-3; cdr3_nt: TGTGCCAGCAGTTACTCTTCTGGTTTGAGGGACAGGGGACAATTCTACTCCTACAATGAGCAGTTCTTC; cdr3_aa: CASSYSSGLRDRGQFYSYNEQFF
j_call: TRBJ1-4; d_call: -; clone_size: many; v_call: TRBV10-3; cdr3_nt: TGTGCCGTCAAGGGTTCCGATGAAAAACTGTTTTTT; cdr3_aa: CAVKGSDEKLFF
j_call: TRBJ2-2; d_call: -; clone_size: -; v_call: TRBV12-3/TRBV12-4; cdr3_nt: TGTGCCAGCACTCTTAACAGGGCACACACCGGGGAGCTGTTTTTT; cdr3_aa: CASTLNRAHTGELFF
j_call: TRBJ2-5; d_call: TRBD2; clone_size: many; v_call: TRBV7-2; cdr3_nt: TGTGCCAGCAGCCCTCCGGGACTAGGGGAAGAGACCCAGTACTTC; cdr3_aa: CASSPPGLGEETQYF
j_call: TRBJ1-1; d_call: -; clone_size: few; v_call: TRBV6-2/TRBV6-3; cdr3_nt: TGTGCCAGCAGTTACGGAGCCCGGGCGGGCACTGAAGCTTTCTTT; cdr3_aa: CASSYGARAGTEAFF
j_call: TRBJ2-6; d_call: -; clone_size: -; v_call: TRBV27; cdr3_nt: TGTGCCGGCAGTCCAACTATCTCTGGGGCCAACGTCCTGACTTTC; cdr3_aa: CAGSPTISGANVLTF
j_call: TRBJ2-1; d_call: -; clone_size: few; v_call: TRBV12-3/TRBV12-4; cdr3_nt: TGTGCCAGCAGTTCAACCCCAGGGGTCAATGAGCAGTTCTTC; cdr3_aa: CASSSTPGVNEQFF
j_call: TRBJ1-3; d_call: -; clone_size: few; v_call: TRBV19; cdr3_nt: TGTGCCAGTAGTATCCTCTCCAAATTTAGCAGGACGGCTGGAAACACCATATATTTT; cdr3_aa: CASSILSKFSRTAGNTIYF
j_call: TRBJ2-3; d_call: TRBD2; clone_size: few; v_call: TRBV9; cdr3_nt: TGTGCCAGCAGCGTAGGAGGAACTAGCGGGGTCACTAGCACAGATACGCAGTATTTT; cdr3_aa: CASSVGGTSGVTSTDTQYF